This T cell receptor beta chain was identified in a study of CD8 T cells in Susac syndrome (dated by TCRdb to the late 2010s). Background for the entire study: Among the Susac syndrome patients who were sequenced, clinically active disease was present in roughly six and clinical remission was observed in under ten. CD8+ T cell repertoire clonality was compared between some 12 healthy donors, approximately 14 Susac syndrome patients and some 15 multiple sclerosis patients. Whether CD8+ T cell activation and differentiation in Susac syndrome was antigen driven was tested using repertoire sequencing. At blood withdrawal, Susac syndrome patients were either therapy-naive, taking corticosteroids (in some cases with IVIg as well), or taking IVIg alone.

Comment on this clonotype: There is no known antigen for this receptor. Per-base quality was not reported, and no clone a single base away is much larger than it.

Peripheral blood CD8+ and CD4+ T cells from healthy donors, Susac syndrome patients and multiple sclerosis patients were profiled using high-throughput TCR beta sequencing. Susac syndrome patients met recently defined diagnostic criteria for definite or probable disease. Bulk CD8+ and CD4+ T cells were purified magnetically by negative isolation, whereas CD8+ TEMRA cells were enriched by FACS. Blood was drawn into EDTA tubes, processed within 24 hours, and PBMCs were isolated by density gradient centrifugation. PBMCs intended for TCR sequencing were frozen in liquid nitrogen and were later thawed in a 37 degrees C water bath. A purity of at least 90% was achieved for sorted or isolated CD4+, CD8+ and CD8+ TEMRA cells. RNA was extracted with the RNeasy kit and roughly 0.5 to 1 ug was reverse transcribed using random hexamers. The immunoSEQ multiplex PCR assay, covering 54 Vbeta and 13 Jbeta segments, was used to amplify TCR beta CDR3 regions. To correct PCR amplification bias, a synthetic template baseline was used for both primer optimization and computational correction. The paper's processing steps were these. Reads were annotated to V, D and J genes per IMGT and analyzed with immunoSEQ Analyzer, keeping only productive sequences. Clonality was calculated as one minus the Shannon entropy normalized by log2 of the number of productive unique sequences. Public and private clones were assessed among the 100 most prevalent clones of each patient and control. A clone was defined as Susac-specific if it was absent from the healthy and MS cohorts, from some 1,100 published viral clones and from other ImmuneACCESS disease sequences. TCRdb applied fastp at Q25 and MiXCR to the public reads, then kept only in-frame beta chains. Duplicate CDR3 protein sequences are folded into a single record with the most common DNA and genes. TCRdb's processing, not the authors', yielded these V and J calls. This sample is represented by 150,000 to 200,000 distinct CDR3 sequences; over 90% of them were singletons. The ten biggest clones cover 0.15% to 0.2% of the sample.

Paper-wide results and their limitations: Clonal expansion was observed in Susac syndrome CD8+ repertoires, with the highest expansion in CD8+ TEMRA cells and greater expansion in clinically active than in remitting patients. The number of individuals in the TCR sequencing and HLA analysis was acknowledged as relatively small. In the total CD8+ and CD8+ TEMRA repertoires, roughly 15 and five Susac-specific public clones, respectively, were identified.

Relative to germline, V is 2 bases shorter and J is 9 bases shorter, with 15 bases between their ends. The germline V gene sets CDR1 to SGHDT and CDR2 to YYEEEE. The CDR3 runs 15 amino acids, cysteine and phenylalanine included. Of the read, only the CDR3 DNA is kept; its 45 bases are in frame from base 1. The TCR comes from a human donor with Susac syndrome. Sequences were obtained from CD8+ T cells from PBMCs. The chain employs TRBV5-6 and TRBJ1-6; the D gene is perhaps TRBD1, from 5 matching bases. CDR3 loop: CASSFLSTRASPLHF. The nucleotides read TGTGCCAGCAGCTTTCTTTCTACCAGGGCTTCACCCCTCCACTTT.